This is a list of T cell receptor beta chains from one sample in a study of blood T cell repertoires in COVID-19. Libraries were prepared by immunoSEQ multiplex PCR; TCRdb keeps only in-frame clonotypes and omits some of them. The top ten hold approximately 14% of the sample, which has 150,000 to 200,000 clones, approximately 80% seen once. The sequenced sample was PBMCs or T cells enriched from blood (not recorded which). The receptors here all came from a man over 45 who had recovered from COVID-19. CDR3s include the opening cysteine and the closing phenylalanine or tryptophan. Each record gives: D gene, clone size, J gene, V gene, CDR3 protein, CDR3 DNA. The D gene is left open where the match is weak. Some rows have no size entry. The others give once, few or many, or a class for an expanded clone.

>TRBD2|once|TRBJ2-3|TRBV4-1
CASSQVSGGAGVDTQYF
TGCGCCAGCAGCCAAGTGAGCGGGGGGGCCGGGGTGGATACGCAGTATTTT
>-|-|TRBJ1-2|TRBV19
CASTGHHYGYTF
TGTGCCAGTACTGGGCACCACTATGGCTACACCTTC
>TRBD1|-|TRBJ1-2|TRBV30
CAWSIGTVYGYTF
TGTGCCTGGAGTATAGGGACAGTCTATGGCTACACCTTC
>TRBD1|-|TRBJ2-7|TRBV2
CASSERGTGGYEQYF
TGTGCCAGCAGTGAAAGGGGGACAGGGGGCTACGAGCAGTACTTC
>-|-|TRBJ1-6|TRBV7-9
CASSFTGSSYNSPLHF
TGTGCCAGCAGTTTTACAGGGAGCTCCTATAATTCACCCCTCCACTTT
>-|-|TRBJ2-3|TRBV7-6
CASSLVGIASTDTQYF
TGTGCCAGCAGCTTAGTCGGGATAGCTAGCACAGATACGCAGTATTTT
>-|few|TRBJ2-2|TRBV5-1
CASRTGEAGELFF
TGCGCCAGCAGAACAGGGGAGGCCGGGGAGCTGTTTTTT
>-|-|TRBJ2-3|TRBV23-1
CAPVGGGPPDTQYF
TGCGCCCCGGTAGGGGGGGGGCCCCCAGATACGCAGTATTTT
>TRBD1|-|TRBJ2-7|TRBV15
CATSSRTGIREQYF
TGTGCCACCAGCTCACGGACAGGGATTAGAGAGCAGTACTTC
>-|-|TRBJ1-1|TRBV5-4
CASSWGPEAFF
TGTGCCAGCAGCTGGGGCCCTGAAGCTTTCTTT
>TRBD2|-|TRBJ2-1|TRBV12-5
CASGLVIGRVGSSGTEQFF
TGTGCTAGTGGTTTGGTAATTGGCCGGGTTGGTAGTAGCGGGACTGAGCAGTTCTTC
>-|-|TRBJ2-7|TRBV2
CASSAGKRAYEQYF
TGTGCCAGCAGTGCGGGTAAGAGGGCCTACGAGCAGTACTTC
>TRBD1|-|TRBJ1-6|TRBV4-2
CASSQVQGGNYNSPLHF
TGTGCCAGCAGCCAAGTCCAGGGGGGAAATTATAATTCACCCCTCCACTTT
>TRBD2|-|TRBJ2-7|TRBV19
CASSRLAGAYEQYF
TGTGCCAGTAGTCGACTAGCGGGGGCCTACGAGCAGTACTTC
>-|-|TRBJ1-1|TRBV5-1
CASSSRPGGNTEAFF
TGCGCCAGCAGCTCCCGACCGGGGGGAAACACTGAAGCTTTCTTT
>TRBD1|-|TRBJ1-1|TRBV28
CASSWTGRTEAFF
TGTGCCAGCAGCTGGACAGGTCGGACTGAAGCTTTCTTT
>TRBD1|-|TRBJ1-2|TRBV5-6
CASSADRGNYGYTF
TGTGCCAGCAGCGCGGACAGGGGAAACTATGGCTACACCTTC
>TRBD1|few|TRBJ1-6|TRBV7-2
CASSPRTGQINSPLHF
TGTGCCAGCAGCCCACGGACAGGGCAAATTAATTCACCCCTCCACTTT
>TRBD1|-|TRBJ1-1|TRBV5-6
CASSLEDRTNTEAFF
TGTGCCAGCAGCTTGGAGGACAGGACGAACACTGAAGCTTTCTTT
>-|-|TRBJ1-1|TRBV19
CASESRGLNTEAFF
TGTGCCAGCGAGTCGAGAGGCTTGAACACTGAAGCTTTCTTT
>TRBD1|few|TRBJ1-2|TRBV3-1/TRBV3-2
CASSRRDRDGYTF
TGTGCCAGCAGCCGTCGGGACAGGGATGGCTACACCTTC
>TRBD1|once|TRBJ2-1|TRBV2
CASNGDPGTGVNNEQFF
TGTGCCAGCAACGGGGACCCCGGGACAGGGGTTAACAATGAGCAGTTCTTC
>TRBD2|once|TRBJ2-2|TRBV2
CASLGSGGPNTGELFF
TGTGCCAGCCTTGGTAGCGGGGGGCCGAACACCGGGGAGCTGTTTTTT
>-|-|TRBJ1-4|TRBV5-1
CASSRSGEKLFF
TGCGCCAGCAGCAGGAGTGGGGAAAAACTGTTTTTT
>-|once|TRBJ2-1|TRBV28
CASSLGGARTMRQFF
TGTGCCAGCAGTTTGGGCGGGGCCCGTACAATGAGGCAGTTCTTC
>TRBD1|-|TRBJ1-4|TRBV2
CASSEGRTGSNEKLFF
TGTGCCAGCAGTGAAGGCAGGACAGGGTCTAATGAAAAACTGTTTTTT
>TRBD2|-|TRBJ2-4|TRBV11-2
CASSLGGGAKNIQYF
TGTGCCAGCAGCTTAGGCGGGGGGGCCAAAAACATTCAGTACTTC